Shown below are 25 T cell receptor beta chains from a single sample sequenced in a study of T-cell memory formation after mild COVID-19. TCRdb re-derived calls from the 5' RACE reads in MiXCR, one entry per CDR3 protein. The sample contains about 320,000 distinct CDR3 sequences, more than 13% of which appear only once. Sequencing input: PBMCs or a T cell subset sorted from them (not recorded which). The origin of the receptors is a man younger than 30 who had mild COVID-19 (a few samples of this study predate the infection). Cell type and time point are not known.

This clonotype was recorded at least ten times. The gene calls are TRBV11-2 and TRBJ2-7; perhaps TRBD1 as D (6 bases). CDR1 and CDR2 from the germline V gene are SGHAT and FQNNGV. The CDR3 is made up of 15 amino acids. Deletions cut 5 bases from V and 3 bases from J, with 17 bases between. The CDR3 reads CASSPGTRFFYEQYF. As DNA, the CDR3 is TGTGCCAGCAGCCCCGGGACACGTTTTTTCTACGAGCAGTACTTC.

This clonotype has more than one count but fewer than ten. The chain joins TRBV6-5 to TRBJ2-5; D might be TRBD1 or TRBD2, each matching 6 bases. The V gene lost 2 bases and the J gene lost 7 bases, with 23 bases spanning the gap. CDR1 MNHEY and CDR2 SVGAGI come from the germline V gene. The length of the CDR3 is 17 residues. The chain's CDR3 is CASSYGLRGGNVLTQYF. The CDR3 DNA is TGTGCCAGCAGTTACGGTCTTCGAGGGGGGAACGTGTTGACCCAGTACTTC.

This chain links TRBV20-1 with TRBJ2-1, with D perhaps TRBD1 or TRBD2 (6 bases each). Germline loops: CDR1 DFQATT, CDR2 SNEGSKA (reference sequence). The CDR3 sequence is 16 residues long. V lost 1 base to trimming and J lost 4 bases, with 17 bases between them. The CDR3 loop reads CSARVNLGGIYNEQFF. The CDR3 nucleotides are TGCAGTGCTAGAGTCAATCTAGGGGGGATATACAATGAGCAGTTCTTC.

This chain connects TRBV6-5 to TRBJ1-5, with unresolved D. Germline loops: CDR1 MNHEY, CDR2 SVGAGI. The CDR3 has 15 amino acids. V was trimmed by 4 bases and J by 5 bases, leaving 15 bases between them. The CDR3 loop is CASSFSQLGDQPQHF. CDR3 bases: TGTGCCAGCAGTTTTTCGCAACTCGGGGATCAGCCCCAGCATTTT.

The chain uses TRBV7-2 and TRBJ1-1, with D unclear. The CDR3 has 15 residues. From germline, CDR1 is SGHTA and CDR2 FQGNSA. Trimming left V 5 bases short and J 0 bases short, with 13 bases between. The CDR3 coding sequence is TGTGCCAGCAGCCATAACATTCGGATGAACACTGAAGCTTTCTTT. Encoded protein: CASSHNIRMNTEAFF.

This clonotype was seen more than once but under ten times. The J gene is TRBJ2-3, the V gene TRBV5-1; D unclear. CDR1 is SGHRS, CDR2 YFSETQ, per germline. The CDR3 loop spans 15 amino acids. V dropped 0 bases and J dropped 0 bases, with 8 bases sitting between them. The CDR3, as DNA: TGCGCCAGCAGCTTGGCCGGACCTAGCACAGATACGCAGTATTTT. This sequence encodes CASSLAGPSTDTQYF.

The table lists this clonotype with a few counts. The V call is TRBV25-1, the J call TRBJ1-6, with 8 bases fitting TRBD1. The CDR3 spans 14 residues. The J segment lost 6 bases and the V segment lost 3 bases, leaving 1 base of the junction unmatched. Looked up from germline, CDR1 is MGHDK and CDR2 is SYGVNS. In DNA form, the CDR3 reads TGTGCCAGCAGTGAGCAGGGGGCTAATTCACCCCTCCACTTT. Amino acids: CASSEQGANSPLHF.

This clonotype occurred a few times. The genes are TRBV12-3 or TRBV12-4 and TRBJ2-5, with 8 bases identical to TRBD1. This CDR3 has 13 residues. V gave up 6 bases and J gave up 6 bases; unmatched junction bases: 6. For the CDR3, the DNA is TGTGCCAGCAGCAACGACAGGGGCCAGACCCAGTACTTC. Translating gives CASSNDRGQTQYF.

This clonotype came up many times. The V and J genes are TRBV9 and TRBJ2-6, with unresolved D. CDR1 is SGDLS and CDR2 is YYNGEE in the germline V gene. The CDR3 is 17 amino acids. The germline V and J ends were trimmed by 0 bases and 1 base, with 11 bases remaining between them. CDR3 loop: CASSVVAGPSGANVLTF. In nucleotides, the CDR3 is TGTGCCAGCAGCGTAGTGGCAGGACCTTCTGGGGCCAACGTCCTGACTTTC.

This clonotype appeared a few times. The V gene is TRBV5-6, the J gene TRBJ1-5; the match to TRBD1 covers 10 bases. The V gene end was trimmed by 4 bases and the J gene end by 5 bases; junction bases not matched to a gene: 6. The CDR3 is 15 amino acids. Germline V lookup: CDR1 SGHDT, CDR2 YYEEEE. CDR3 nucleotides: TGTGCCAGCAGCCCGTCCGGGACAGGGGATCAGCCCCAGCATTTT. Translated, it gives CASSPSGTGDQPQHF.

Many counts were recorded for this clonotype. The chain links TRBV6-5 to TRBJ2-5; 9 nucleotides line up with TRBD1. The CDR3 is 16 amino acids. CDR1 is MNHEY, CDR2 SVGAGI, per germline. Trimming at V came to 2 bases and at J to 4 bases, leaving 8 bases not matched to a gene. CDR3 residues: CASSYRTGERPETQYF. In nucleotides, the CDR3 is TGTGCCAGCAGTTACCGGACAGGGGAGAGGCCAGAGACCCAGTACTTC.

The V call is TRBV10-3, the J call TRBJ1-1; TRBD1 might be the D (5 bases). Germline assignment: CDR1 ENHRY and CDR2 SYGVKD. This CDR3 comprises 13 residues. V was clipped by 3 bases and J by 3 bases, with 8 bases between them. The CDR3 is CAISEWGYTEAFF. The CDR3, as DNA: TGTGCCATCAGTGAATGGGGGTACACTGAAGCTTTCTTT.

This chain uses TRBV4-3 with TRBJ2-3; 9 bases are a match to TRBD2. Germline CDR1 is LGHNA and CDR2 is YSLEER. The J segment lost 6 bases and the V segment lost 0 bases, leaving 7 bases of the junction unmatched. This CDR3 is 16 amino acids long. This chain's CDR3 is CASSQDTGLARDTQYF. CDR3 DNA sequence: TGCGCCAGCAGCCAAGATACGGGACTAGCCCGTGATACGCAGTATTTT.

This clonotype was found a few times. The CDR3 nucleotides are TGTGCCAGCAGTTACCCCGACAGGGGTGATGGCTACACCTTC. Amino acids: CASSYPDRGDGYTF. This chain joins TRBV6-6 and TRBJ1-2, with TRBD1 identical over 8 bases. The J segment lost 6 bases and the V segment lost 2 bases, leaving 5 bases of the junction unmatched. The CDR3 covers 14 residues. Germline assignment: CDR1 MNHNY and CDR2 SVGAGI (reference sequence).

This clonotype was picked up a small number of times. The chain has TRBV5-1 and TRBJ2-3, with 15 bases lining up with TRBD2. The CDR3 totals 17 residues. Looked up from germline, CDR1 is SGHRS and CDR2 is YFSETQ. V gave up 4 bases and J gave up 3 bases; unmatched junction bases: 6. This CDR3 is CASSRTSGGAATDTQYF. The CDR3 coding sequence is TGCGCCAGCAGCCGGACTAGCGGGGGGGCAGCGACAGATACGCAGTATTTT.

The J gene is TRBJ2-3, the V gene TRBV12-3 or TRBV12-4; the match to TRBD2 covers 7 bases. The CDR3 has 13 residues. With V trimmed by 10 bases and J by 4 bases, 8 bases remained unmatched. For the CDR3, the DNA is TGTGCCACCTCGAAGGGGAGGGCAGATACGCAGTATTTT. Its translation is CATSKGRADTQYF.

The sample holds a few counts of this clonotype. This chain uses TRBV5-4 with TRBJ2-5, with no clear D. Trimming stripped 9 bases from V and 3 bases from J, with 18 bases between. This CDR3 region has 14 residues. The germline V gene has CDR1 SGHNT and CDR2 YYREEE (reference sequence). The CDR3 spells CATRPGQAEETQYF. Written as DNA, the CDR3 is TGTGCCACCCGCCCCGGCCAGGCCGAAGAGACCCAGTACTTC.

The chain uses TRBV12-5 and TRBJ1-1; D gene uncertain. Germline CDR1 is LGHNT and CDR2 is FRNRAP. The ends were cut back, 1 base at V and 5 bases at J, with 11 bases in the middle. The CDR3 runs 14 residues. CDR3 DNA: TGTGCTAGTGGTTTGGGCCAGCTAGGAACTGAAGCTTTCTTT. The encoded protein is CASGLGQLGTEAFF.

CDR3 bases: TGTGCCAGCAGCGCCGGACACTCAATATACAATGAGCAGTTCTTC. This translates into CASSAGHSIYNEQFF. This chain joins TRBV6-5 and TRBJ2-1; TRBD1 is a possible D gene (5 bases). The CDR3 consists of 15 residues. Trimming cost V 6 bases and J 4 bases, with 16 bases left between them. Germline CDR1 is MNHEY and CDR2 is SVGAGI.

The rearrangement uses TRBV12-5 and TRBJ2-7, with unresolved D. Germline assignment: CDR1 LGHNT and CDR2 FRNRAP. The V end lost 4 bases, the J end lost 2 bases, and 3 bases lay between the germline ends. This CDR3 region has 11 residues. The CDR3 is CASGSAYEQYV. Here the CDR3 DNA reads TGTGCTAGTGGTTCGGCCTACGAGCAGTACGTC.

This clonotype was seen a few times. The gene calls are TRBV7-2 and TRBJ2-5; no firm D call. Trimming stripped 1 base from V and 7 bases from J, with 7 bases between. The germline gives CDR1 SGHTA, CDR2 FQGNSA. The CDR3 length is 12 residues. The CDR3 DNA sequence: TGTGCCAGCAGCTTAGATTTCGCGACCCAGTACTTC. Residues: CASSLDFATQYF.

The sample holds a few counts of this clonotype. The chain employs TRBV4-3 and TRBJ2-3, with 7 bases identical to TRBD2. V was pared by 4 bases and J by 2 bases, with 9 bases of the junction left unmatched. Germline V gene lookup returns CDR1 LGHNA and CDR2 YSLEER. The CDR3 totals 16 residues. The CDR3 sequence is CASSRDASGHTDTQYF. DNA for the CDR3: TGCGCCAGCAGCCGGGATGCTAGCGGACACACAGATACGCAGTATTTT.

The chain links TRBV6-2 or TRBV6-3 to TRBJ2-5, with D tentatively TRBD2 (5 bases). V gave up 5 bases and J gave up 5 bases, with 21 bases separating them. This CDR3 has 16 amino acids. Looked up from germline, CDR1 is MNHEY and CDR2 is SVGEGT. CDR3 nucleotides: TGTGCCAGCAGTAGGCCTTCGGAGGCCCCGGGGGAGACCCAGTACTTC. Protein product: CASSRPSEAPGETQYF.

This sequence joins TRBV6-5 and TRBJ2-2; 7 bases are a match to TRBD2. Germline-derived CDR1 and CDR2 are MNHEY and SVGAGI. After removal of 5 bases from V and 5 bases from J, the junction contained 5 bases not matched to a gene. The length of the CDR3 is 14 residues. The CDR3 coding sequence is TGTGCCAGCAGTGACGGGGGGAATACCGGGGAGCTGTTTTTT. It codes for CASSDGGNTGELFF.

This clonotype was recorded a few times. The chain links TRBV6-1 to TRBJ1-2, with D possibly being TRBD1 (5 bases). The CDR3 has 14 residues. CDR1 and CDR2 (germline): MNHNS, SASEGT. Deletions cut 1 base from V and 6 bases from J, with 12 bases between. The chain's CDR3 is CASSEGGRINGYTF. The CDR3 DNA reads TGTGCCAGCAGTGAAGGGGGACGGATAAATGGCTACACCTTC.